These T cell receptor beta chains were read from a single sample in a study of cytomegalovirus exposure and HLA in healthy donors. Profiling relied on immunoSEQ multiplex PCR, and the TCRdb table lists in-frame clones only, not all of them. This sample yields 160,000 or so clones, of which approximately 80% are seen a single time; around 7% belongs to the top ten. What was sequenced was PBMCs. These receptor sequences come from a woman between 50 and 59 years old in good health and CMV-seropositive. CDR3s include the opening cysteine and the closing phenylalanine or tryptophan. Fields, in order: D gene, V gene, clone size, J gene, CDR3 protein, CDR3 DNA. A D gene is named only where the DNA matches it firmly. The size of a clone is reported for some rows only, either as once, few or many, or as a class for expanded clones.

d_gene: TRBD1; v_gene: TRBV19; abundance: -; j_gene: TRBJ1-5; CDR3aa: CASSIRGRGSHQPQHF; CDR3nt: TGTGCCAGTAGTATCAGGGGGCGAGGGTCCCATCAGCCCCAGCATTTT
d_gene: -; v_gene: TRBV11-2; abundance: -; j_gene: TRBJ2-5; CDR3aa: CASSPPGLLQETQYF; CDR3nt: TGTGCCAGCAGCCCCCCCGGACTCCTTCAAGAGACCCAGTACTTC
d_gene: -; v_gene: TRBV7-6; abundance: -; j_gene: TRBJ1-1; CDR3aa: CASSFSWGRDREAFF; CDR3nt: TGTGCCAGCAGCTTTTCCTGGGGCCGAGACAGGGAAGCTTTCTTT
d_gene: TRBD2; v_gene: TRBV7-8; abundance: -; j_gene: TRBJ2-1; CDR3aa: CASSLLSGANNEQFF; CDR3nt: TGTGCCAGCAGCTTACTAAGCGGGGCGAACAATGAGCAGTTCTTC
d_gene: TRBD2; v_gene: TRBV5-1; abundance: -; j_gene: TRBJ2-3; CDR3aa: CASSLIERGEDTQYF; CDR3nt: TGCGCCAGCAGCTTGATTGAGCGGGGGGAAGATACGCAGTATTTT
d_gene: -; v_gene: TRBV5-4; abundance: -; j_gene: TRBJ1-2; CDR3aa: CASSLGQTRLGYTF; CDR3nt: TGTGCCAGCAGCTTGGGACAGACTCGGCTTGGCTACACCTTC
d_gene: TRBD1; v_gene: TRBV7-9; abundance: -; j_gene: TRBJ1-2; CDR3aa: CASSPETGQWRGYTF; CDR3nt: TGTGCCAGCAGCCCGGAGACAGGGCAGTGGCGTGGCTACACCTTC
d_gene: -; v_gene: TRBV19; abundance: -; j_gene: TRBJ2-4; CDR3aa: CASRHDRSLNIQYF; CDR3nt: TGTGCCAGTAGACATGACAGAAGCTTAAACATTCAGTACTTC
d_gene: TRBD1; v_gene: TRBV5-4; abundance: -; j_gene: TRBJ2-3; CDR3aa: CASSLVRGQADTQYF; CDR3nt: TGTGCCAGCAGCTTGGTAAGGGGGCAGGCAGATACGCAGTATTTT
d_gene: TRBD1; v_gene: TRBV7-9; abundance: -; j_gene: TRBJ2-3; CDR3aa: CASSPGRTGGYTDTQYF; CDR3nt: TGTGCCAGCAGCCCAGGAAGGACAGGGGGCTACACAGATACGCAGTATTTT
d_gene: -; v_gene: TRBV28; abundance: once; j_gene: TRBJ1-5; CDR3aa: CASFSLGGRSNQPQHF; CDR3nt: TGTGCCAGTTTCAGCCTGGGGGGACGAAGCAATCAGCCCCAGCATTTT
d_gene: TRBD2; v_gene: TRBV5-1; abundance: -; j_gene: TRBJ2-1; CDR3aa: CASSLDPSGLGRIASYNEQFF; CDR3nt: TGCGCCAGCAGCTTAGACCCTAGCGGACTCGGACGGATCGCTTCCTACAATGAGCAGTTCTTC
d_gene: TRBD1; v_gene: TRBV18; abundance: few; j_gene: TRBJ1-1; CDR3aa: CASSRDRAQNTEAFF; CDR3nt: TGTGCCAGCTCCCGCGACAGGGCTCAGAACACTGAAGCTTTCTTT
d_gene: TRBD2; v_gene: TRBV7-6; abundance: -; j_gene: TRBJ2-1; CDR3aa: CASSSPAGAGGPDEQFF; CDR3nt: TGTGCCAGCAGCTCCCCGGCGGGAGCGGGGGGGCCGGATGAGCAGTTCTTC
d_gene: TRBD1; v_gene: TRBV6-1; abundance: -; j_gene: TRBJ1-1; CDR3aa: CASSEFWGTALNTEAFF; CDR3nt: TGTGCCAGCAGTGAATTCTGGGGGACAGCACTGAACACTGAAGCTTTCTTT
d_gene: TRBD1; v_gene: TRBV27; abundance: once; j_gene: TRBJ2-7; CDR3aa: CASSPSGQGYEQYF; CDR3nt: TGTGCCAGCAGTCCCTCGGGACAGGGCTACGAGCAGTACTTC
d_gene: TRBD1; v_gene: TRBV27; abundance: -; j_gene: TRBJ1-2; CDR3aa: CASSSPGQGLGYTF; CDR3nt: TGTGCCAGCAGTTCCCCCGGACAGGGTCTTGGCTACACCTTC
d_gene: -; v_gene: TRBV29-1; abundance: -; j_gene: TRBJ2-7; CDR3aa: CSVEVSLEQYF; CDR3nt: TGCAGCGTTGAAGTTTCCCTCGAGCAGTACTTC
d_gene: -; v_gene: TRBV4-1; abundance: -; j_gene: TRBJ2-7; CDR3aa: CASSQDGDYEQYF; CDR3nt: TGCGCCAGCAGCCAAGATGGAGATTACGAGCAGTACTTC
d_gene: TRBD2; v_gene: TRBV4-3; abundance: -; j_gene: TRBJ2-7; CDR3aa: CASSQVSSGGSYEQYF; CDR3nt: TGCGCCAGCAGCCAAGTCTCTAGCGGGGGGTCCTACGAGCAGTACTTC
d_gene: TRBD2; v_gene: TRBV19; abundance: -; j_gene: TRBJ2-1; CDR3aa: CASERGGLGNEQFF; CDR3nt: TGTGCCAGTGAGCGGGGGGGCCTCGGAAATGAGCAGTTCTTC
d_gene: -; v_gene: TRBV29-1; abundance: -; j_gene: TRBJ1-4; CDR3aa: CSAGGGEKLFF; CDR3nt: TGCAGCGCCGGGGGGGGTGAAAAACTGTTTTTT
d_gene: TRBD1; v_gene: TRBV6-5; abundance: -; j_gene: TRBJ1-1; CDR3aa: CASSYWGQGVAEAFF; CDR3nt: TGTGCCAGCAGTTACTGGGGACAGGGGGTAGCTGAAGCTTTCTTT
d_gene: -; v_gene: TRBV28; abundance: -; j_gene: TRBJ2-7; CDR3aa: CASSETSPYEQYF; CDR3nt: TGTGCCAGCAGTGAAACTAGTCCCTACGAGCAGTACTTC
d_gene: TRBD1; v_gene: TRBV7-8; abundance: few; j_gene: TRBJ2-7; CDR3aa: CASSADRGPYEQYF; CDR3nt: TGTGCCAGCAGCGCGGACAGGGGACCCTACGAGCAGTACTTC
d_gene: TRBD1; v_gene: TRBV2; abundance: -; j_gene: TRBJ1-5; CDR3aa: CASSENRGASQPQHF; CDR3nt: TGTGCCAGCAGTGAAAACAGGGGCGCGTCTCAGCCCCAGCATTTT
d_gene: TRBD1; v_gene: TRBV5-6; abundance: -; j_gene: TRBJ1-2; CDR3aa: CASSLVRDRRRDGYTF; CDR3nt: TGTGCCAGCAGCTTAGTCCGGGACAGGAGACGAGATGGCTACACCTTC
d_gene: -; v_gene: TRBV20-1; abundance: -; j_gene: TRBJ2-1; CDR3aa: CSAAGNEQFF; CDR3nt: TGCAGTGCCGCGGGCAATGAGCAGTTCTTC
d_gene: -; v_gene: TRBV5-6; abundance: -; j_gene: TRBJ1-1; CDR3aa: CASSLVARSEAFF; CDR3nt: TGTGCCAGCAGCTTGGTAGCGCGCTCTGAAGCTTTCTTT
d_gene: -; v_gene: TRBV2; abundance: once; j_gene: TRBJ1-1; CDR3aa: CASLLYEAFF; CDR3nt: TGTGCCAGCTTATTATATGAAGCTTTCTTT
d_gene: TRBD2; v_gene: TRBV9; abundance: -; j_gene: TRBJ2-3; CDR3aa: CASSVEASGGSTDTQYF; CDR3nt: TGTGCCAGCAGCGTAGAAGCTAGCGGGGGTTCCACAGATACGCAGTATTTT
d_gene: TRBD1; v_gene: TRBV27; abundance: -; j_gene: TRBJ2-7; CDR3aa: CASGWTGGAYEQYF; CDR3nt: TGTGCCAGCGGTTGGACAGGGGGGGCCTACGAGCAGTACTTC
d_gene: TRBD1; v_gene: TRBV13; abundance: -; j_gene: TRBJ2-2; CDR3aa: CASSPTTGEGELFF; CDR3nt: TGTGCCAGCAGCCCCACAACAGGGGAGGGGGAGCTGTTTTTT
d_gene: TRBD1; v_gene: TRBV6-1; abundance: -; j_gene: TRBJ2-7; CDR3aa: CASVGTGGYEQYF; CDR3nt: TGTGCCAGCGTTGGGACAGGGGGCTACGAGCAGTACTTC
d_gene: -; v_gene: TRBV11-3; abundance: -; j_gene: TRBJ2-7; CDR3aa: CASSLRLTGEQYF; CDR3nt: TGTGCCAGCAGCTTACGACTAACGGGGGAGCAGTACTTC
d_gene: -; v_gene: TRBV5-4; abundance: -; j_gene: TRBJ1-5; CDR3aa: CASSSDQQGPYSNQPQHF; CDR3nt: TGTGCCAGCAGCTCCGACCAACAGGGACCGTATAGCAATCAGCCCCAGCATTTT
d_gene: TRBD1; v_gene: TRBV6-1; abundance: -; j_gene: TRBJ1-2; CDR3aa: CASRTGTGGYGYTF; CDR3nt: TGTGCCAGCAGGACCGGGACAGGGGGCTATGGCTACACCTTC
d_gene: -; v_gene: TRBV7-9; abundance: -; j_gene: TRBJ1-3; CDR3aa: CASSLQSRGNTIYF; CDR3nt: TGTGCCAGCAGCTTACAGAGCAGGGGAAACACCATATATTTT
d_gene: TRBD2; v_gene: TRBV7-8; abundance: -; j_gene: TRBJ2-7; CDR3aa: CASRQRLAGTVEQYF; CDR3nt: TGTGCCAGCAGGCAAAGACTAGCGGGGACGGTCGAGCAGTACTTC
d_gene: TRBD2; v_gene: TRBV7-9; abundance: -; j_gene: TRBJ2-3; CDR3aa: CASSESGITDTQYF; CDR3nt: TGTGCCAGCAGCGAGAGCGGGATCACAGATACGCAGTATTTT
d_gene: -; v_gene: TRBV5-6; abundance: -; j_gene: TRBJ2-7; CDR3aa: CASSLSAEWVYEQYF; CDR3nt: TGTGCCAGCAGCTTGTCGGCGGAGTGGGTCTACGAGCAGTACTTC
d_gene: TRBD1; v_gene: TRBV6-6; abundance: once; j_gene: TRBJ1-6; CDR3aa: CASNARDSVSPLHF; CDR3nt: TGTGCCAGCAACGCTCGGGACAGTGTTTCACCCCTCCACTTT
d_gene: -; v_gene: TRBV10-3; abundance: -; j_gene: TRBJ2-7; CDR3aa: CAIRPRQDTYEQYF; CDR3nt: TGTGCCATCCGCCCACGTCAGGACACCTACGAGCAGTACTTC
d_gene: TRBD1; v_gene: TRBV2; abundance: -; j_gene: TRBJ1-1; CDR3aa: CASSYTGQGATEAFF; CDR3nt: TGTGCCAGCAGTTATACCGGACAGGGCGCTACTGAAGCTTTCTTT
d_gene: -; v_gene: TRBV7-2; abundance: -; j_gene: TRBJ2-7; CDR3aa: CASSWKGIYEQYF; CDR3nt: TGTGCCAGCAGCTGGAAGGGGATCTACGAGCAGTACTTC
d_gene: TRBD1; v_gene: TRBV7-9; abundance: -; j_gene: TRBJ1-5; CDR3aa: CASSEGTVDQPQHF; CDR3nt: TGTGCCAGCAGCGAGGGGACAGTTGATCAGCCCCAGCATTTT
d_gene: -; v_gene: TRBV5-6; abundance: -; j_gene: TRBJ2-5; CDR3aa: CASSVTYEETQYF; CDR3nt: TGTGCCAGCAGCGTGACTTACGAAGAGACCCAGTACTTC
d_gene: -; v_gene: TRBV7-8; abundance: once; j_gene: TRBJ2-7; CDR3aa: CASSLRELSEQYF; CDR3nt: TGTGCCAGCAGCTTAAGGGAGTTAAGCGAGCAGTACTTC
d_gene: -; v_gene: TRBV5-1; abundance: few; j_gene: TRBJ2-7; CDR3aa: CASSLERGASYEQYF; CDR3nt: TGCGCCAGCAGCTTGGAACGGGGGGCCTCCTACGAGCAGTACTTC
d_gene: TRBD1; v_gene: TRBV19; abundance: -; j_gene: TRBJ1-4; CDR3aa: CASTRPGTGSEKLFF; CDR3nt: TGTGCCAGTACCAGACCCGGGACAGGGTCTGAAAAACTGTTTTTT
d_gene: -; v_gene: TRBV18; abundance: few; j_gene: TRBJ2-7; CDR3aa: CASSPLGGNEQYF; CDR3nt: TGTGCCAGCTCACCACTAGGGGGAAACGAGCAGTACTTC
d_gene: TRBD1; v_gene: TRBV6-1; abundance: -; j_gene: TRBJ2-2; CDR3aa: CASHRGDTGELFF; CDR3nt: TGTGCCAGTCACAGGGGAGACACCGGGGAGCTGTTTTTT
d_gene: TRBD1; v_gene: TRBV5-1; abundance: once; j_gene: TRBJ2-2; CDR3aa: CASSSSTGTGELFF; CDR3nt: TGCGCCAGCAGCAGCTCGACAGGGACCGGGGAGCTGTTTTTT
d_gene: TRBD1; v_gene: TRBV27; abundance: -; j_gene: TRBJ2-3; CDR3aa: CASSLRSPGQGSDTQYF; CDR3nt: TGTGCCAGCAGTTTGAGATCTCCGGGACAGGGTTCAGATACGCAGTATTTT
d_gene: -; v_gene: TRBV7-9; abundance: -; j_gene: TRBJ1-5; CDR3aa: CASSFGTSNQPQHF; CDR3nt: TGTGCCAGCAGCTTCGGGACAAGCAATCAGCCCCAGCATTTT
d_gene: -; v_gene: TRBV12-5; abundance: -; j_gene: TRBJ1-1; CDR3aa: CASGLSRDTEAFF; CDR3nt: TGTGCTAGTGGTTTGTCGAGGGACACTGAAGCTTTCTTT
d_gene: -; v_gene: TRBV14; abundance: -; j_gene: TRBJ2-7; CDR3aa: CASGAFYEQYF; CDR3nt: TGTGCCAGCGGGGCCTTCTACGAGCAGTACTTC